This T cell receptor beta chain was obtained from a study of T cells in Graves' hyperthyroidism and ophthalmopathy. Clinicians diagnosed patients from clinical symptoms, serum thyroxine and TRAb, thyroid ultrasound and orbital computed tomography. This clonotype was detected ten times or more. Its target is unknown. The length of the CDR3 is 15 residues. V gave up 4 bases and J gave up 0 bases, with 14 bases separating them. The V gene's germline CDR1 is SGHRS and CDR2 YFSETQ. Study-wide findings and caveats: The blood repertoire included most of the expanded thyroid clonotypes above 0.001.

It was RNA transcripts that yielded the amplified TCR beta CDR3 regions. HTBI primers were the set used in a first-round RT-PCR of the TCR CDR3. TCRdb processed the multiplex PCR reads anew with MiXCR; each CDR3 protein has one entry. The table has fewer than 550,000 distinct CDR3 sequences, approximately 25% seen once. The clonotype originates from a woman aged 25 to 39 with Graves' ophthalmopathy. This rearrangement joins TRBV5-1 to TRBJ2-7, with D tentatively TRBD2 (6 bases). Material for sequencing was blood. CDR3 nucleotide sequence: TGCGCCAGCAGCCTGGACGGAGGGGACTCCTACGAGCAGTACTTC. The encoded protein is CASSLDGGDSYEQYF.